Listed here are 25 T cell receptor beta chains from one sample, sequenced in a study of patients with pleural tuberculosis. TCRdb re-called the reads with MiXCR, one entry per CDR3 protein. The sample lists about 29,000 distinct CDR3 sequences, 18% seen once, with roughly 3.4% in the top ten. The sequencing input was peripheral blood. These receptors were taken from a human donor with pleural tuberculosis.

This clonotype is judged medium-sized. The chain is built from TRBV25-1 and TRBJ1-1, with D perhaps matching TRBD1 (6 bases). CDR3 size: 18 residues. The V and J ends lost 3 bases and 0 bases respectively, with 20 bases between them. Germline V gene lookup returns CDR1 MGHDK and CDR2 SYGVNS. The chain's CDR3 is CASSDHTGFSGLNTEAFF. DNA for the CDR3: TGTGCCAGCAGTGATCACACAGGGTTCTCGGGATTGAACACTGAAGCTTTCTTT.

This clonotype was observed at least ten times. The CDR3 reads CASSIGGRVNEKLFF. The CDR3 DNA is TGTGCCAGTAGTATTGGGGGACGGGTAAATGAAAAACTGTTTTTT. The chain has TRBV19 and TRBJ1-4; D might be TRBD1 (5 bases). This CDR3 spans 15 amino acids. Trimming took 3 bases from V and 5 from J, leaving 13 bases between them. Germline V CDR1 and CDR2: LNHDA, SQIVND (reference sequence).

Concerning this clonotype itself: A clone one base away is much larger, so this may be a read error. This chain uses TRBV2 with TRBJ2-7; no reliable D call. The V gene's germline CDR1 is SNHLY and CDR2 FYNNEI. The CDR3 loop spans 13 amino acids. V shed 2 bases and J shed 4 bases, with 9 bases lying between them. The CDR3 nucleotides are TGTGCCAGCAGTGAATGGTCCGGGTACGAGCAGTACTTC. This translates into CASSEWSGYEQYF.

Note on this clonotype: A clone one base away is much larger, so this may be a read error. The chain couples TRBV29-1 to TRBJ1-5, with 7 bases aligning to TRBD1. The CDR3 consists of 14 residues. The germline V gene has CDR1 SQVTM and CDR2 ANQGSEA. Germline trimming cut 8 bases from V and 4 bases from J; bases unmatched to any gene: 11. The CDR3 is CSIHQGGRNQPQHF. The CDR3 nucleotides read TGCAGCATACACCAGGGGGGACGAAATCAGCCCCAGCATTTT.

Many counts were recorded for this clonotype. The DNA for the CDR3 is TGTGCCAGCAGCCTAACAGGGAAAAACATTCAGTACTTC. As protein: CASSLTGKNIQYF. The J gene is TRBJ2-4, the V gene TRBV7-2; D possibly corresponds to TRBD1 (6 bases). Looked up from germline, CDR1 is SGHTA and CDR2 is FQGNSA. The CDR3 consists of 13 residues. V was pared by 5 bases and J by 4 bases, with 9 bases between. Drawing the rest from reference TRBV7-2 and TRBJ2-4, the complete variable domain is GAGVSQSPSNKVTEKGKDVELRCDPISGHTALYWYRQSLGQGLEFLIYFQGNSAPDKSGLPSDRFSAERTGGSVSTLTIQRTQQEDSAVYLCASSLTGKNIQYFGAGTRLSVL.

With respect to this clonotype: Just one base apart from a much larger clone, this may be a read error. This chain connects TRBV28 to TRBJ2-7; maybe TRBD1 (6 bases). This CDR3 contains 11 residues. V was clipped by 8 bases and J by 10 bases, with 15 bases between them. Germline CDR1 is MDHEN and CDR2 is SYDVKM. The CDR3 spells CASFDRRIQYF. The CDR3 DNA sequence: TGTGCCAGCTTTGACAGGCGCATACAGTACTTC.

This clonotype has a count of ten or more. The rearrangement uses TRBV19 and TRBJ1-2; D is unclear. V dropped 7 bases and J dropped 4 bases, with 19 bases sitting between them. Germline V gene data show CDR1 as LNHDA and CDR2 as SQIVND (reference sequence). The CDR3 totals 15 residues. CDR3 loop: CASTESANGPYGYTF. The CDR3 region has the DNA TGTGCCAGTACCGAGTCGGCCAACGGGCCCTATGGCTACACCTTC.

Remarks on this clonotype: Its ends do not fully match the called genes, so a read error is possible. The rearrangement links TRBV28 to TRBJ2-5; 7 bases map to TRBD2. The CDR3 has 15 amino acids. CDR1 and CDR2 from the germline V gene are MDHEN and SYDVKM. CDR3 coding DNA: TGTGCCAGCAGTCCTGCCCGGGCGGGAGCAGAGAACCAGTACTTC. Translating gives CASSPARAGAENQYF.

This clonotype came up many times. The CDR3 nucleotides read TGTGCCAGTAGTAAACGGACTAGCAGTAATGAGCAGTTCTTC. Translated, it gives CASSKRTSSNEQFF. V gene TRBV19 combines with J gene TRBJ2-1, with 8 bases that match TRBD2. Germline assignment: CDR1 LNHDA and CDR2 SQIVND (reference sequence). The CDR3 runs 14 residues. V was clipped by 4 bases and J by 7 bases; unmatched bases: 6.

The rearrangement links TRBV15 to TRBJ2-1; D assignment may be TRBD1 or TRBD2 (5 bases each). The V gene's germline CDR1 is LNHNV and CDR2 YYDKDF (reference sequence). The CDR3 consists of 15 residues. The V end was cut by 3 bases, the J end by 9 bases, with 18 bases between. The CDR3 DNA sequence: TGTGCCACCAGCAGTAGCGAGAGGGTCGGGGCTGAGCAGTTCTTC. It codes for CATSSSERVGAEQFF.

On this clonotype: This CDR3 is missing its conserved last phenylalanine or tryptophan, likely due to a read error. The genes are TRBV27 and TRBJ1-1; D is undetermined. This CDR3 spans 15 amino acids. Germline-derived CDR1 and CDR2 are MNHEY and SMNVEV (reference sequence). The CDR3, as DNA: TGTTCCAGCAGAGCGGCAGGATTAGTGAACACTGAAGCTTTCCTT. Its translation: CSSRAAGLVNTEAFL.

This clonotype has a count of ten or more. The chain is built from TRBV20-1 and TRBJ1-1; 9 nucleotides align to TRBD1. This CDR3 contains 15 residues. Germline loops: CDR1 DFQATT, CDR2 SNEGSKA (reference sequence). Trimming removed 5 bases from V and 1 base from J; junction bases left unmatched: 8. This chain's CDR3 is CSARPGQGRNTEAFF. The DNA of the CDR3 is TGCAGTGCTCGGCCGGGACAGGGAAGGAACACTGAAGCTTTCTTT.

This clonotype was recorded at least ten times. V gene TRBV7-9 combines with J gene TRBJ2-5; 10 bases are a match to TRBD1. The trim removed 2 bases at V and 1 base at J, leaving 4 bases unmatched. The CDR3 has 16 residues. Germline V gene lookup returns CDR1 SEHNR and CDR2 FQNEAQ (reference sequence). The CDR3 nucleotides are TGTGCCAGCAGCTTAATGACAGGGGGCCTCCAAGAGACCCAGTACTTC. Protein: CASSLMTGGLQETQYF. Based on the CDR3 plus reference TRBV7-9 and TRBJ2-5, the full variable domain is DTGVSQNPRHKITKRGQNVTFRCDPISEHNRLYWYRQTLGQGPEFLTYFQNEAQLEKSRLLSDRFSAERPKGSFSTLEIQRTEQGDSAMYLCASSLMTGGLQETQYFGPGTRLLVL.

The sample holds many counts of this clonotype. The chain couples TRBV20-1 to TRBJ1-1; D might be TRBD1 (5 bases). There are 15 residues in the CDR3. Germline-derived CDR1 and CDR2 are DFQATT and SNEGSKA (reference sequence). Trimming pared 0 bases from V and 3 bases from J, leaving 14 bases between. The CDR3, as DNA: TGCAGTGCTAGAGAGGGGGGTGGCTTTGACACTGAAGCTTTCTTT. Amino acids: CSAREGGGFDTEAFF.

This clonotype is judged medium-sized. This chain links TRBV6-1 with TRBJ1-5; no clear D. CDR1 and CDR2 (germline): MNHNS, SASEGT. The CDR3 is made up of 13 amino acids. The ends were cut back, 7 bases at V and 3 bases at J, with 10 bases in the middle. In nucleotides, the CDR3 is TGTGCCAGCACGAGGGATTTCAATCAGCCCCAGCATTTT. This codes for CASTRDFNQPQHF.

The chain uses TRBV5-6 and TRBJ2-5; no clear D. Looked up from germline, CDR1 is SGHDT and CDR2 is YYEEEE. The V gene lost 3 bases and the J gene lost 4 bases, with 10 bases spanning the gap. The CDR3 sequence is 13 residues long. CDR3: CASSSPFRETQYF. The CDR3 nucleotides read TGTGCCAGCAGCTCCCCTTTTAGAGAGACCCAGTACTTC.

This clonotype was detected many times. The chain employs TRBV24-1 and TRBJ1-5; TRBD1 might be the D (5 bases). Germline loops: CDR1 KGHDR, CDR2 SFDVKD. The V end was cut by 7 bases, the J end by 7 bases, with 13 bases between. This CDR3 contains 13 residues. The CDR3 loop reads CATSGGGWQPQHF. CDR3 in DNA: TGTGCCACCAGCGGGGGAGGGTGGCAGCCCCAGCATTTT.

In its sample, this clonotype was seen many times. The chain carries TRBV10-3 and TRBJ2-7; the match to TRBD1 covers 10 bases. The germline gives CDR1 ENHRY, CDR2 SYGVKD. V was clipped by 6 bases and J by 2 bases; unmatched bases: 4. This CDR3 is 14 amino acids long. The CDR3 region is CAISGTGDPYEQYF. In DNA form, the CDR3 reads TGTGCCATCAGCGGGACAGGGGACCCCTACGAGCAGTACTTC.

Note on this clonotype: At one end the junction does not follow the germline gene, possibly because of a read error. The CDR3 DNA reads TGTGCCAGCAGTCTACCGGGGGCGACCTACAATGAGCGGTTCTTC. This gives the protein CASSLPGATYNERFF. The rearrangement joins TRBV27 to TRBJ2-1; tentatively, D is TRBD1 or TRBD2 (6 bases each). Germline V lookup: CDR1 MNHEY, CDR2 SMNVEV (reference sequence). There are 15 residues in the CDR3.

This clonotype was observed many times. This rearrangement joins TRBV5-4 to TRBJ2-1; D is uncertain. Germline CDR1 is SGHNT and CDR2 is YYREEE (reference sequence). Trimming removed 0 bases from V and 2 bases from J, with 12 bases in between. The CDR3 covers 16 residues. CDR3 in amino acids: CASSLVVSQTYNEQFF. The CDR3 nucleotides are TGTGCCAGCAGCTTGGTAGTCTCCCAGACCTACAATGAGCAGTTCTTC.

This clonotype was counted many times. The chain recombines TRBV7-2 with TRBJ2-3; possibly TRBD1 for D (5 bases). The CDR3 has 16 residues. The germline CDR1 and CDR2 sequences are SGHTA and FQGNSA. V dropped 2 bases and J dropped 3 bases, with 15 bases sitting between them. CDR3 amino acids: CASSLRMGRATDTQYF. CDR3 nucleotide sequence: TGTGCCAGCAGCTTAAGGATGGGCAGGGCAACAGATACGCAGTATTTT.

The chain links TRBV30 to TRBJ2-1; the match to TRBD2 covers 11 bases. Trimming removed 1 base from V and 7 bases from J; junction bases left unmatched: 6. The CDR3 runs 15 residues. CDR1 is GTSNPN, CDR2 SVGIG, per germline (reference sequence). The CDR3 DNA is TGTGCCTGGAGTGCCGTAGCGGGGGGGTATAATGAGCAGTTCTTC. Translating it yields CAWSAVAGGYNEQFF.

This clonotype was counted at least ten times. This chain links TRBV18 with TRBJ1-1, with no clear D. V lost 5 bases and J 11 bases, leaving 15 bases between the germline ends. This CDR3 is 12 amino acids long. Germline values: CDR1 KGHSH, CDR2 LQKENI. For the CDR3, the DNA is TGTGCCAGCTCAGCCGGACCAGATGAGGCTTTCTTT. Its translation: CASSAGPDEAFF.

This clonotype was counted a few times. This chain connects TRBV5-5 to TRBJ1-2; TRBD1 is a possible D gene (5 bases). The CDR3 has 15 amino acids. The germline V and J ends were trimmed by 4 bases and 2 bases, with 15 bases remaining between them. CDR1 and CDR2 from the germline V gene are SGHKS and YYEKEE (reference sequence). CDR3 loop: CASSPIGGNNYGYTF. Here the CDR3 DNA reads TGTGCCAGCAGCCCCATTGGGGGAAACAACTATGGCTACACCTTC.

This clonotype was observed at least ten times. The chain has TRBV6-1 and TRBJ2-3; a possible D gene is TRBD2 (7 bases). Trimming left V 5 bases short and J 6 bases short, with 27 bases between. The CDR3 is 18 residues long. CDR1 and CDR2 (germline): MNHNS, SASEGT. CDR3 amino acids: CASSTTPGGQRGWDTQYF. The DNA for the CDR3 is TGTGCCAGCAGTACTACCCCCGGGGGCCAGCGGGGATGGGATACGCAGTATTTT.